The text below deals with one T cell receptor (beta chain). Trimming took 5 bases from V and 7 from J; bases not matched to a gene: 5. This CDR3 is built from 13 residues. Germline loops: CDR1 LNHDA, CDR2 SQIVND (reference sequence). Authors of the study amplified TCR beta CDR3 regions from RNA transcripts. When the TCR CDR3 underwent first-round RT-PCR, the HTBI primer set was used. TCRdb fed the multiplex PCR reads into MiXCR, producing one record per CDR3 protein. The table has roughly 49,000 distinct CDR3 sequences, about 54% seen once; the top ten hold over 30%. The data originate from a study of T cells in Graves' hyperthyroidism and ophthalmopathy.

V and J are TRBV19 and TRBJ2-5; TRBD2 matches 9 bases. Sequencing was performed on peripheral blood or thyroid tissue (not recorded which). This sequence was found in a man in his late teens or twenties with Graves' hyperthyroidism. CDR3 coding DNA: TGTGCCAGTAGTCCAGGGACTAGCCGGACCCAGTACTTC. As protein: CASSPGTSRTQYF.